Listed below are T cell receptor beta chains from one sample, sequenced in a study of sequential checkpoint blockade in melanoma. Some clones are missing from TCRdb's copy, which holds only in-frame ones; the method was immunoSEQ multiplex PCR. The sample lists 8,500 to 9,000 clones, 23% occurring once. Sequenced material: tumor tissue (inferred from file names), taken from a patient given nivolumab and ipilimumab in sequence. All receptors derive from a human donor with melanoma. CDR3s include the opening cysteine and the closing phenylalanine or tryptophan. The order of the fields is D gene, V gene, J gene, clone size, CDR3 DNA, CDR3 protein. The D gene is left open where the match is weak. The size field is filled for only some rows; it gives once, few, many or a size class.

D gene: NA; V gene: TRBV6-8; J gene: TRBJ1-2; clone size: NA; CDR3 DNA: TGTGCCAGCAGCCGGGCCAACTATGGCTACACCTTC; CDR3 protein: CASSRANYGYTF
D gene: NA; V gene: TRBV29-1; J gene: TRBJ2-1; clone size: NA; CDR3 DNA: TGCAGCGTTGAAGATTGGGCTGACGAGCAGTTCTTC; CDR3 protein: CSVEDWADEQFF
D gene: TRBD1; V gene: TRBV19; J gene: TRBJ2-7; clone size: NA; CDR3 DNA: TGTGCCAGTAGCCCGGGACAGGGCCCCTACGAGCAGTACTTC; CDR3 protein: CASSPGQGPYEQYF
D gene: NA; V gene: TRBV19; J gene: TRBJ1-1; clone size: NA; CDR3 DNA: TGTGCCAGTAGTATATCCGGGGCACAGAACACTGAAGCTTTCTTT; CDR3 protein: CASSISGAQNTEAFF
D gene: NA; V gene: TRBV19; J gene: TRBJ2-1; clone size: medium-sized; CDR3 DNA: TGTGCCAGTAGTATAAGAGATTCGAGGAATGAGCAGTTCTTC; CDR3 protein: CASSIRDSRNEQFF
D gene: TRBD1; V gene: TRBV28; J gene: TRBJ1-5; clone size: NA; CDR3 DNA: TGTGCCAGCATCACAGGGGAGGGTTGGGCTAGCAATCAGCCCCAGCATTTT; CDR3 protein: CASITGEGWASNQPQHF
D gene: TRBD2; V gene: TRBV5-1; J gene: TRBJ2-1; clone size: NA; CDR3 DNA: TGCGCCAGCAGCTTGGAAACTAGCGGATACAATGAGCAGTTCTTC; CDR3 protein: CASSLETSGYNEQFF
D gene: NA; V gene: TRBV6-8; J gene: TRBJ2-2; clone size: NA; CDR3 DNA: TGTGCCAGCAGCTACCAAGACACCGGGGAGCTGTTTTTT; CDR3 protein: CASSYQDTGELFF
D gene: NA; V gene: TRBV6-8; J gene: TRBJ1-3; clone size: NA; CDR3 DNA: TGTGCCAGCAGCCCTACCTTACAGGGTACTATCTATTTT; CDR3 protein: CASSPTLQGTIYF
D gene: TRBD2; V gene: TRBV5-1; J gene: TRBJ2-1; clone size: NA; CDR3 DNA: TGCGCCAGCAGCTCGTACCACTCCCCGGGACTAGCCTCGGATGAGCAGTTCTTC; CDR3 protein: CASSSYHSPGLASDEQFF
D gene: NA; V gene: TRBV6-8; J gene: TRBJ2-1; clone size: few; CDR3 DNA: TGTGCCAGCAGTTTAAGGACCACGTTAAATGAGCAGTTCTTC; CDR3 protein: CASSLRTTLNEQFF
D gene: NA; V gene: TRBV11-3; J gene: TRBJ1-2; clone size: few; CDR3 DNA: TGTGCCAGCAGCTTAGATCGGCGAAACTATGGCTACACCTTC; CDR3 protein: CASSLDRRNYGYTF
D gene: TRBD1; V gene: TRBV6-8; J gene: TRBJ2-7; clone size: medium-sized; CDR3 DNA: TGTGCCAGCACTAGGACAGGGGGACGCGAGCAGTACTTC; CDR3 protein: CASTRTGGREQYF
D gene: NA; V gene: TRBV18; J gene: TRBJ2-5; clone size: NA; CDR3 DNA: TGTGCCAGCTCACCACCCCAGGGTCTAAAGACCCAGTACTTC; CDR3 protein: CASSPPQGLKTQYF
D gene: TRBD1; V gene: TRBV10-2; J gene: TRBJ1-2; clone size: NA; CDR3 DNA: TGCGCCAGCAGTGGGTTACAGGGGACGTGGGGCTACACCTTC; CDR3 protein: CASSGLQGTWGYTF
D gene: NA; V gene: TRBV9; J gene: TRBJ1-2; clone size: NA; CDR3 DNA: TGTGCCAGCAGTGCAGGCCTGGGGGGCTACACCTTC; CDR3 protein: CASSAGLGGYTF
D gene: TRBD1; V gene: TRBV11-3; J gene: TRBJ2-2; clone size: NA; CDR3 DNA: TGTGCCAGCAGCTTTTTCGGACAGGGGAACACCGGGGAGCTGTTTTTT; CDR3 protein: CASSFFGQGNTGELFF
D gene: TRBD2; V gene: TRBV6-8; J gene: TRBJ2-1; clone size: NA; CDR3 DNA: TGTGCCAGCAGTCCCGGCAAGAAGCGGGGAGATGAGCAGTTCTTC; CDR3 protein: CASSPGKKRGDEQFF
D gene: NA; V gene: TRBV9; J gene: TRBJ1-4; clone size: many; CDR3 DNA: TGTGCCAGCAGCTTCCAGGGAGCCCCCGGAGAAAAACTGTTTTTT; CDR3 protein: CASSFQGAPGEKLFF
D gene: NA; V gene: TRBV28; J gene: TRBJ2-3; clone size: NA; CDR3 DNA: TGTGCCAGCAATTTACAGGGCGGCACAGATACGCAGTATTTT; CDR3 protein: CASNLQGGTDTQYF
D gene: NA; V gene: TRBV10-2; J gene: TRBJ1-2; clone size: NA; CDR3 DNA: TGCGCCAGCAGCGCCCAGGGGCTCTATGGCTACACCTTC; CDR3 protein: CASSAQGLYGYTF
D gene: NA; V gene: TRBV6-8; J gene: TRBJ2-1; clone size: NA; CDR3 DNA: TGTGCCAGCAGCCCCGACTCGCACAATGAGCAGTTCTTC; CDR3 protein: CASSPDSHNEQFF
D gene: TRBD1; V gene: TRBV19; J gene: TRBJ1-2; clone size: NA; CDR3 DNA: TGTGCCAGTAGTACCCGGGACAGTTATGGCTACACCTTC; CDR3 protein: CASSTRDSYGYTF
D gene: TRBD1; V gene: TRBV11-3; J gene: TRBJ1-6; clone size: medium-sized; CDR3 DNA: TGTGCCAGCAGCTATGAGACAGGGGGCGGGTCACCCCTCCACTTT; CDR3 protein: CASSYETGGGSPLHF
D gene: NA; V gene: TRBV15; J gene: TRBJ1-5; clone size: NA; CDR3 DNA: TGTGCCACCAGCAGAGGGACCCCCCAGGAGGAGGCCCAGCATTTT; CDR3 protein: CATSRGTPQEEAQHF
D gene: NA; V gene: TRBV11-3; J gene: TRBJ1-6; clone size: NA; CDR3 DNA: TGTGCCAGCAGCGACCCTTGGCACTCAAATTCACCCCTCCACTTT; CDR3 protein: CASSDPWHSNSPLHF